One and the same sample provided the 17 T cell receptor beta chains below, sequenced in a study of blood T cell repertoires in COVID-19. Clones were sequenced by immunoSEQ multiplex PCR, and TCRdb holds only the in-frame ones, with some missing. The table lists some 290,000 clones, nearly 90% of them singletons. Source material: peripheral blood. The receptors come from a woman aged 40-49 years with COVID-19, enrolled during active disease.

V and J are TRBV2 and TRBJ1-4, with 9 positions matching TRBD1. CDR3 length: 16 amino acids. Germline trimming cut 5 bases from V and 1 base from J; bases unmatched to any gene: 5. Per germline, CDR1 SNHLY and CDR2 FYNNEI. CDR3 DNA: TGTGCCAGCAGTTCACAGGGGGCGGGAACTAATGAAAAACTGTTTTTT. Its protein product is CASSSQGAGTNEKLFF.

The V call is TRBV28, the J call TRBJ1-5; D not resolved. This CDR3 spans 12 amino acids. The germline V and J ends were trimmed by 6 bases and 3 bases, with 6 bases remaining between them. The germline V gene has CDR1 MDHEN and CDR2 SYDVKM. The CDR3 loop is CASSSPNQPQHF. The CDR3 DNA sequence: TGTGCCAGCAGCTCCCCCAATCAGCCCCAGCATTTT.

V gene TRBV20-1 combines with J gene TRBJ2-1; 9 bases are a match to TRBD2. The V segment lost 3 bases and the J segment 9 bases; nucleotides outside the gene matches: 15. The CDR3 totals 16 residues. The germline gives CDR1 DFQATT, CDR2 SNEGSKA (reference sequence). The CDR3 nucleotides are TGCAGTGCTAGTGGGTGGCGGGAGGGCCTGAGGGGTGAGCAGTTCTTC. Encoded protein: CSASGWREGLRGEQFF.

The chain employs TRBV6-5 and TRBJ2-2, with D possibly matching TRBD2 (5 bases). This CDR3 spans 16 amino acids. Between the trimmed V and J ends, which lost 2 bases and 0 bases, there was a span of 10 bases. Germline V gene sequence: CDR1 MNHEY, CDR2 SVGAGI. CDR3 DNA sequence: TGTGCCAGCAGTTACGGAGGACCCCCGAACACCGGGGAGCTGTTTTTT. Amino acid sequence: CASSYGGPPNTGELFF.

This clone was seen once. V and J are TRBV13 and TRBJ1-2; D is ambiguous. The ends were cut back, 2 bases at V and 0 bases at J, with 10 bases in the middle. This CDR3 has 15 residues. CDR1 is PRHDT and CDR2 is FYEKMQ in the germline V gene (reference sequence). CDR3 amino acids: CASSLHPQSNYGYTF. CDR3 nucleotides: TGTGCCAGCAGCTTACACCCCCAGTCTAACTATGGCTACACCTTC.

This chain uses TRBV3-1 (or the pseudogene TRBV3-2) with TRBJ2-7; D unclear. This CDR3 is 11 amino acids long. Germline CDR1 is LGHDT and CDR2 is YNNKEL (reference sequence). V was trimmed by 2 bases and J by 9 bases, leaving 8 bases between them. The CDR3 spells CASSQFEWQYF. CDR3 DNA sequence: TGTGCCAGCAGCCAATTCGAGTGGCAGTACTTC.

V gene TRBV28 combines with J gene TRBJ1-2; a weak D match, TRBD1 (6 bases). Between the trimmed V and J ends, which lost 5 bases and 5 bases, there was a span of 21 bases. Germline CDR1 and CDR2: MDHEN and SYDVKM. The CDR3 has 16 amino acids. The CDR3 sequence is CASSPPRGGRGYGYTF. Here the CDR3 DNA reads TGTGCCAGCAGTCCACCGCGGGGGGGGCGCGGGTATGGCTACACCTTC.

The chain employs TRBV2 and TRBJ1-6; the D gene is possibly TRBD1 (5 bases). Trimming took off 6 bases at V and 14 bases at J, with 14 bases between the two ends. This CDR3 has 12 amino acids. Germline V gives CDR1 SNHLY, CDR2 FYNNEI. In DNA form, the CDR3 reads TGTGCCAGCAGCCGCAGGGAGGTAGCCCTCCACTTT. Residues: CASSRREVALHF.

Only a few counts were recorded for this clone. V and J are TRBV12-3 or TRBV12-4 and TRBJ1-5; 8 bases line up with TRBD1. V lost 6 bases, J lost 2 bases, and 0 bases stayed unmatched. The CDR3 contains 13 residues. CDR3 coding DNA: TGTGCCAGCAGGACAGGGGGCAATCAGCCCCAGCATTTT. It encodes CASRTGGNQPQHF.

The chain has TRBV9 and TRBJ1-1, with TRBD1 as a possible D gene (5 bases). V was cut by 4 bases and J by 4 bases, with 11 bases left in between. Germline V gene lookup returns CDR1 SGDLS and CDR2 YYNGEE. This CDR3 has 13 residues. Here the CDR3 DNA reads TGTGCCAGCAGCTCCAGGGATGGCACTGAAGCTTTCTTT. This translates into CASSSRDGTEAFF.

The rearrangement joins TRBV28 to TRBJ1-2; D is unresolved. With 2 bases removed from V and 7 bases from J, the gap between germline ends came to 5 bases. This CDR3 has 11 residues. Looked up from germline, CDR1 is MDHEN and CDR2 is SYDVKM. The CDR3 protein is CASSLTSGYTF. For the CDR3, the DNA is TGTGCCAGCAGTTTAACTTCTGGCTACACCTTC.

J is TRBJ2-2 and V is TRBV18, with 8 bases identical to TRBD1. V lost 4 bases to trimming and J lost 2 bases; unmatched junction nucleotides: 12. Germline loops: CDR1 KGHSH, CDR2 LQKENI. The CDR3 contains 18 residues. The CDR3: CASSRTGQERINTGELFF. CDR3 sequence (DNA): TGTGCCAGCTCACGGACGGGACAGGAGCGTATAAACACCGGGGAGCTGTTTTTT.

This chain links TRBV2 with TRBJ2-3, with 7 bases fitting TRBD2. V shed 1 base, J shed 3 bases, and the junction held 10 bases outside the gene matches. The CDR3 consists of 17 residues. In germline, CDR1 is SNHLY, CDR2 FYNNEI. CDR3 region: CASSEDARRGMTDTQYF. In nucleotides, the CDR3 is TGTGCCAGCAGTGAAGACGCCAGGCGGGGGATGACAGATACGCAGTATTTT.

V usage is TRBV7-3 and J usage is TRBJ1-6, with no clear D. The germline V gene encodes CDR1 SGHTA and CDR2 FQGTGA. Between the trimmed V and J ends, which lost 7 bases and 0 bases, there was a span of 10 bases. This CDR3 contains 15 residues. CDR3 region: CASTKGSSYNSPLHF. The CDR3 coding sequence is TGTGCCAGCACAAAAGGGAGCTCCTATAATTCACCCCTCCACTTT.

The chain uses TRBV5-1 and TRBJ2-2, with a possible D match to TRBD2 (6 bases). Trimming cost V 5 bases and J 1 base, with 9 bases left between them. CDR1 and CDR2 from the germline V gene are SGHRS and YFSETQ. The CDR3 extends over 14 amino acids. CDR3 sequence (DNA): TGCGCCAGCAGGCGGGAATTGAACACCGGGGAGCTGTTTTTT. This translates into CASRRELNTGELFF.

The chain recombines TRBV27 with TRBJ2-7; D uncertain. This CDR3 spans 15 amino acids. The germline V gene has CDR1 MNHEY and CDR2 SMNVEV (reference sequence). The V and J ends lost 3 bases and 2 bases respectively, with 14 bases between them. The CDR3 nucleotides read TGTGCCAGCAGTTTGTCCGAGATCACCACCTACGAGCAGTACTTC. Protein: CASSLSEITTYEQYF.

V is TRBV2 and J is TRBJ1-1; tentatively, D is TRBD1 (6 bases). The germline V and J ends were trimmed by 5 bases and 1 base, with 14 bases remaining between them. CDR1 and CDR2 (germline): SNHLY, FYNNEI. The CDR3 totals 15 residues. Here the CDR3 DNA reads TGTGCCAGCAGTTTAAGATACAGGGAGAACACTGAAGCTTTCTTT. This translates into CASSLRYRENTEAFF.